This T cell receptor beta chain was obtained from a study of Ad26.COV2.S vaccination and SARS-CoV-2 variants. Germline V gene lookup returns CDR1 SNHLY and CDR2 FYNNEI. Trimming took 10 bases from V and 3 from J, leaving 15 bases between them. This CDR3 has 13 residues. Method: immunoSEQ multiplex PCR; TCRdb's copy keeps in-frame clones and lacks some. The table includes about 350,000 clones, about 90% detected once. Study-level findings and limits: Placebo and vaccine recipients had non-spike TCR breadth that was similar. Spike-specific CD8+ and CD4+ T cell responses reportedly showed substantial breadth after vaccination. The TCR breadth and depth analyses may have produced an underestimate of total T cell responses. Spike-specific TCR breadth was greater in vaccine than placebo recipients.

On this clone itself: Its target is not known.

The V call is TRBV2, the J call TRBJ1-1; D is uncertain. The sample here was peripheral blood, taken after recovery from COVID-19. The source is a human donor who had recovered from COVID-19. CDR3 in DNA: TGTGCCACCCTAAGCCTGAGGGACACTGAAGCTTTCTTT. It codes for CATLSLRDTEAFF.